These 7 T cell receptor beta chains came from one sample sequenced in a study of blood T cell repertoires in COVID-19. Libraries were prepared by immunoSEQ multiplex PCR; TCRdb keeps only in-frame clonotypes and omits some of them. The sample includes 60,000 to 65,000 clones, more than 65% of them seen just once. Sample: peripheral blood. These receptors were obtained from a woman aged 55-70 years with acute or convalescent COVID-19.

This sequence joins TRBV18 and TRBJ2-2, with a tentative D call TRBD2 (5 bases). The germline V and J ends were trimmed by 5 bases and 5 bases, with 9 bases remaining between them. CDR1 is KGHSH, CDR2 LQKENI, per germline. CDR3 length: 13 residues. The CDR3 DNA reads as TGTGCCAGCTCAGCTCGGGGTACCGGGGAGCTGTTTTTT. This codes for CASSARGTGELFF.

The V and J genes are TRBV10-3 and TRBJ2-2; 10 bases are a match to TRBD1. The CDR3 extends over 14 amino acids. Looked up from germline, CDR1 is ENHRY and CDR2 is SYGVKD. The V and J ends lost 11 bases and 1 base, in that order; junction bases with no gene match: 4. The chain's CDR3 is CASRTGGNTGELFF. CDR3 nucleotide sequence: TGTGCCTCACGGACAGGGGGGAACACCGGGGAGCTGTTTTTT.

The chain combines TRBV6-1 with TRBJ1-5, with a possible D match to TRBD1 (5 bases). The CDR3 spans 13 residues. V lost 0 bases to trimming and J lost 15 bases, with 15 bases between them. From germline, CDR1 is MNHNS and CDR2 SASEGT. CDR3 nucleotide sequence: TGTGCCAGCAGTGAAGCGTTGCAGGGCCCGTCGCATTTT. As protein: CASSEALQGPSHF.

The chain is built from TRBV14 and TRBJ1-4; 10 nucleotides match TRBD1. Germline values: CDR1 SGHDN, CDR2 FVKESK. The CDR3 is 17 residues long. V was pared by 0 bases and J by 7 bases, with 8 bases of the junction left unmatched. CDR3 protein: CASSQERQGAMSEKLFF. The CDR3 bases are TGTGCCAGCAGCCAAGAAAGACAGGGGGCAATGAGTGAAAAACTGTTTTTT.

This clone was seen a single time. This sequence joins TRBV10-1 and TRBJ2-1, with D tentatively TRBD2 (7 bases). V shed 6 bases and J shed 0 bases, with 18 bases lying between them. The CDR3 has 17 residues. CDR1 WNHNN and CDR2 SYGVQD come from the germline V gene (reference sequence). CDR3: CASRGGGPRSSYNEQFF. In DNA, the CDR3 is TGCGCCAGCAGGGGAGGGGGGCCGAGAAGCTCCTACAATGAGCAGTTCTTC.

Turning to this clone: The junction departs from the called germline gene at one end, perhaps through a read error. V usage is TRBV6-1 and J usage is TRBJ1-6; maybe TRBD1 (5 bases). The CDR3 covers 13 residues. Germline V gene data show CDR1 as MNHNS and CDR2 as SASEGT. In DNA, the CDR3 is TGTGCCAGCAGTTCGACCGCAGGGAAACCCCTCTACTTT. Its protein product is CASSSTAGKPLYF.

The chain is built from TRBV7-3 and TRBJ2-3, with 7 bases aligning to TRBD1. Germline CDR1 is SGHTA and CDR2 is FQGTGA. Trimming removed 6 bases from V and 4 bases from J; junction bases left unmatched: 7. CDR3 length: 14 residues. The CDR3 DNA reads as TGTGCCAGCAGGCGAACAGGGGTTGCAGATACGCAGTATTTT. Translating it yields CASRRTGVADTQYF.